Listed below are T cell receptor beta chains from one sample, sequenced in a study of blood T cells in healthy people across ages. TCRdb reanalysed the 5' RACE reads using MiXCR and keeps one entry per CDR3 protein. In the table there are about 900,000 distinct CDR3 sequences, 60% to 80% of which are singletons. The source material was blood. The source of these receptors is a man under 40 in good health. Each CDR3 is given with its conserved first and last residue. Fields, in order: V gene, D gene, J gene, CDR3 length, clone size, CDR3 protein, CDR3 DNA. The D gene is left open where the match is weak. For some rows the clone size is stated as once, few or many, or as a class when expanded; others skip it.

>TRBV24-1|.|TRBJ2-5|14|few
CATSPLTGGETQYF
TGTGCCACCAGTCCCTTAACCGGAGGGGAGACCCAGTACTTC
>TRBV20-1|.|TRBJ2-1|11|.
CSANWGNEQFF
TGCAGTGCTAATTGGGGGAATGAGCAGTTCTTC
>TRBV10-3|.|TRBJ2-2|15|.
CAISPAGRNTGELFF
TGTGCCATCAGTCCGGCGGGGAGGAACACCGGGGAGCTGTTTTTT
>TRBV7-9|TRBD1|TRBJ2-7|14|.
CASKGQGGTYEQYF
TGTGCCAGCAAGGGACAGGGAGGAACCTACGAGCAGTACTTC
>TRBV7-2|TRBD1|TRBJ2-1|12|many
CASSHGQGGEFF
TGTGCCAGCAGCCACGGACAGGGCGGGGAGTTCTTC
>TRBV11-2|TRBD2|TRBJ2-3|17|.
CASSLVGGLVPVQTQYF
TGTGCCAGCAGCTTAGTCGGGGGACTAGTCCCGGTCCAGACGCAGTATTTT
>TRBV7-9|.|TRBJ2-3|17|.
CASSLVIGGAGADTQYF
TGTGCCAGCAGCTTAGTGATTGGCGGGGCGGGTGCAGATACGCAGTATTTT
>TRBV6-6|.|TRBJ2-1|16|.
CASSRTRGRGRGEQFF
TGTGCCAGCAGTAGGACGCGGGGCAGGGGAAGGGGAGAGCAGTTCTTC
>TRBV20-1|TRBD2|TRBJ2-3|18|.
CSASSLETSGGSGDTQYF
TGCAGTGCTAGCTCCCTAGAGACTAGCGGGGGGTCGGGTGATACGCAGTATTTT
>TRBV6-2/TRBV6-3|TRBD1|TRBJ2-1|15|.
CASSYRDRANNEQFF
TGTGCCAGCAGTTACAGGGACAGGGCCAACAATGAGCAGTTCTTC
>TRBV5-1|TRBD1|TRBJ1-4|15|.
CASSPAGTGDEKLFF
TGCGCCAGCAGCCCGGCCGGGACAGGGGACGAAAAACTGTTTTTT
>TRBV29-1|.|TRBJ2-7|12|.
CSVDGTSYEQYF
TGCAGCGTTGATGGCACCTCCTACGAGCAGTACTTC
>TRBV4-2|.|TRBJ2-7|16|.
CASSQDLTDRRDEQYF
TGTGCCAGCAGCCAAGATCTGACGGACCGACGGGACGAGCAGTACTTC
>TRBV4-2|.|TRBJ1-4|14|few
CASSQDTGQTKLFF
TGTGCCAGCAGCCAAGATACAGGGCAAACTAAACTGTTTTTT
>TRBV24-1|TRBD2|TRBJ2-1|17|.
CATSDHSGGAPYNEQFF
TGTGCCACCAGTGATCATAGCGGGGGGGCCCCCTACAATGAGCAGTTCTTC
>TRBV7-3|TRBD1|TRBJ2-2|17|.
CASSRGGQNINTGELFF
TGTGCCAGCAGCCGAGGGGGACAGAACATAAACACCGGGGAGCTGTTTTTT
>TRBV29-1|TRBD1|TRBJ2-3|11|few
CSVGDRGMQYF
TGCAGCGTGGGTGACAGGGGAATGCAGTATTTT
>TRBV11-2|.|TRBJ2-1|16|.
CASSQRGRETYNEQFF
TGTGCCAGCAGCCAAAGAGGCAGGGAGACCTACAATGAGCAGTTCTTC
>TRBV18|.|TRBJ2-4|15|.
CASSPPRDTYNEQYF
TGTGCCAGCTCACCACCTAGGGACACCTACAATGAGCAGTACTTC
>TRBV21-1|.|TRBJ2-3|17|.
CASSKGGSVAGTDTQYF
TGTGCCAGCAGCAAAGGCGGGTCGGTAGCGGGCACAGATACGCAGTATTTT
>TRBV5-1|.|TRBJ2-2|16|.
CASSSGGLAGTGELFF
TGCGCCAGCAGCTCCGGAGGGTTGGCGGGCACCGGGGAGCTGTTTTTT
>TRBV7-6|.|TRBJ2-7|14|few
CASSVGEVGYEQYF
TGTGCCAGCAGCGTCGGGGAGGTAGGCTACGAGCAGTACTTC
>TRBV10-3|TRBD1|TRBJ1-2|15|.
CAISDSGQGLYGYTF
TGTGCCATCAGCGATTCGGGACAGGGACTCTATGGCTACACCTTC
>TRBV20-1|.|TRBJ1-6|17|.
CSAGPMGSPNSNSPLHF
TGCAGTGCTGGTCCTATGGGGTCACCCAACTCAAATTCACCCCTCCACTTT
>TRBV10-3|.|TRBJ1-1|14|.
CAGQTGPLNTGAFF
TGTGCCGGCCAAACAGGTCCCCTGAACACTGGAGCTTTCTTT
>TRBV15|.|TRBJ1-5|15|.
CATSRDPYSNQPQHF
TGTGCCACCAGCAGAGATCCTTATAGCAATCAGCCCCAGCATTTT
>TRBV20-1|TRBD2|TRBJ2-3|16|.
CSARDPSGGAPDTQYF
TGCAGTGCTAGAGACCCTAGCGGGGGGGCCCCAGATACGCAGTATTTT
>TRBV6-2/TRBV6-3|.|TRBJ2-6|18|.
CASSQLGTQHSGANVLTF
TGTGCCAGCAGTCAGCTCGGGACTCAACATTCTGGGGCCAACGTCCTGACTTTC
>TRBV20-1|.|TRBJ2-1|16|.
CSARDLGTGYNNEQFF
TGCAGTGCTAGAGATTTAGGAACAGGGTATAACAATGAGCAGTTCTTC
>TRBV4-3|.|TRBJ2-7|16|.
CASSRVRQAGSYEQYF
TGCGCCAGCAGCCGAGTGAGACAGGCCGGCTCCTACGAGCAGTACTTC
>TRBV9|.|TRBJ1-2|15|few
CASSPGQESNYGYTF
TGTGCCAGCAGCCCCGGCCAGGAGTCTAACTATGGCTACACCTTC
>TRBV4-3|TRBD2|TRBJ2-4|15|.
CTSSPLAGNYNEQYF
TGCACCAGCAGCCCGCTAGCGGGAAATTACAATGAGCAGTACTTC
>TRBV7-8|TRBD2|TRBJ2-7|16|.
CASSLGLAGGSYEQYF
TGTGCCAGCAGCTTAGGCTTAGCGGGGGGCTCCTACGAGCAGTACTTC
>TRBV7-2|TRBD1|TRBJ1-6|15|.
CASSFTGAKNSPLHF
TGTGCCAGCAGCTTTACAGGGGCCAAAAATTCACCCCTCCACTTT
>TRBV4-2|.|TRBJ1-4|12|.
CASSSRSEKLFF
TGTGCCAGCAGCTCAAGGAGTGAAAAACTGTTTTTT
>TRBV7-9|TRBD2|TRBJ2-2|17|.
CASSYERGGRDTGELFF
TGTGCCAGCAGTTACGAGCGGGGGGGCCGGGATACCGGGGAGCTGTTTTTT
>TRBV12-3/TRBV12-4|TRBD1|TRBJ2-1|13|.
CASRRTGGSEQFF
TGTGCCAGCAGGAGGACAGGGGGAAGTGAGCAGTTCTTC
>TRBV28|.|TRBJ1-5|15|.
CASSFYNDPNQPQHF
TGTGCCAGCAGTTTTTATAACGATCCCAATCAGCCCCAGCATTTT
>TRBV4-1|.|TRBJ2-1|14|.
CASSQEGLYNEQFF
TGCGCCAGCAGCCAAGAAGGCCTCTACAATGAGCAGTTCTTC
>TRBV7-8|.|TRBJ1-2|14|.
CASSSGGGNYGYTF
TGTGCCAGCAGCTCTGGGGGGGGGAACTATGGCTACACCTTC
>TRBV25-1|.|TRBJ2-6|14|.
CVSSPAGGANVLTF
TGTGTCAGCAGTCCGGCAGGTGGGGCCAACGTCCTGACTTTC
>TRBV7-9|.|TRBJ1-2|12|.
CASSQATYGYTF
TGTGCCAGCAGCCAGGCCACCTATGGCTACACCTTC
>TRBV10-3|TRBD2|TRBJ2-3|18|.
CAIRENPSGGPTTDTQYF
TGTGCCATCAGAGAGAATCCTAGCGGGGGTCCGACAACAGATACGCAGTATTTT
>TRBV12-5|.|TRBJ2-1|14|few
CASGLPGNGHEQFF
TGTGCTAGTGGCCTCCCGGGGAATGGGCATGAGCAGTTCTTC
>TRBV7-9|.|TRBJ2-1|15|once
CASRTLAPGPSEQFF
TGTGCCAGCAGAACACTAGCACCCGGGCCCAGCGAGCAGTTCTTC
>TRBV20-1|.|TRBJ2-7|14|.
CSARDWQGSYEQYF
TGCAGTGCTAGAGATTGGCAGGGATCCTACGAGCAGTACTTC
>TRBV20-1|TRBD2|TRBJ2-7|14|.
CSAHLAGLANEQYF
TGCAGTGCTCATCTAGCGGGCCTGGCTAACGAGCAGTACTTC
>TRBV28|TRBD2|TRBJ2-1|16|.
CASRISGGDSYNEQFF
TGTGCCAGCAGGATTAGCGGGGGGGACTCCTACAATGAGCAGTTCTTC
>TRBV5-1|TRBD1|TRBJ2-7|15|.
CASSLRTGYSYEQYF
TGCGCCAGCAGTTTAAGGACAGGTTACTCCTACGAGCAGTACTTC
>TRBV28|.|TRBJ2-7|12|.
CASTGRSLEQYF
TGTGCCAGCACCGGCCGCTCCCTCGAGCAGTACTTC
>TRBV2|.|TRBJ2-5|13|.
CASTGVDQETQYF
TGTGCCAGCACGGGAGTCGACCAAGAGACCCAGTACTTC